A selection of T cell receptor beta chains follows, all from one sample in a study of OX40 agonist ivuxolimab in advanced cancers. Generated by immunoSEQ multiplex PCR, the TCRdb table keeps only in-frame clones and is missing some. The sample lists over 60,000 clones; over 75% were seen once. The sequences come from CD4+ or CD8+ T cells sorted from blood, collected in a trial of the OX40 agonist ivuxolimab. The receptors come from an adult with an advanced solid tumor such as melanoma, head and neck, liver or kidney cancer. Each CDR3 is given without its conserved first and last residue. Each record gives: V gene, J gene, CDR3 protein.

v_call: TRBV15
j_call: TRBJ2-5
cdr3_aa: ATGERTGGTGEETQY

v_call: TRBV6-1
j_call: TRBJ2-6
cdr3_aa: ASSAIGFPGANVLT

v_call: TRBV19
j_call: TRBJ1-2
cdr3_aa: ASRDSNFNYGYT

v_call: TRBV10-3
j_call: TRBJ2-7
cdr3_aa: AIRGSTGVETYEQY

v_call: TRBV6-6
j_call: TRBJ2-7
cdr3_aa: ASSTNREFLRYEQY

v_call: TRBV5-4
j_call: TRBJ2-5
cdr3_aa: ASTQRLAGGGETQY

v_call: TRBV19
j_call: TRBJ1-5
cdr3_aa: ASSIGGGGKRPQH

v_call: TRBV11-2
j_call: TRBJ1-1
cdr3_aa: ASSLEGNTEAF

v_call: TRBV6-6
j_call: TRBJ2-1
cdr3_aa: ASIPTGSNEQF

v_call: TRBV7-3
j_call: TRBJ1-2
cdr3_aa: ASSLANRGYGYT

v_call: TRBV11-2
j_call: TRBJ2-5
cdr3_aa: ASSYAGEGTTETQY

v_call: TRBV6-5
j_call: TRBJ1-2
cdr3_aa: ASRGRGGYT

v_call: TRBV10-1
j_call: TRBJ2-7
cdr3_aa: ASGQGSYEQY

v_call: TRBV5-4
j_call: TRBJ2-5
cdr3_aa: ASSLSNAIQETQY

v_call: TRBV11-2
j_call: TRBJ2-7
cdr3_aa: ASSLRTSGSYEQY

v_call: TRBV7-3
j_call: TRBJ2-1
cdr3_aa: ASSSKAGSYNEQF

v_call: TRBV5-1
j_call: TRBJ1-1
cdr3_aa: ASSLPPSTEAF

v_call: TRBV18
j_call: TRBJ2-1
cdr3_aa: ASSPDRAAWNEQF

v_call: TRBV7-6
j_call: TRBJ2-1
cdr3_aa: ASSLVGREQF

v_call: TRBV7-3
j_call: TRBJ1-2
cdr3_aa: ASSLHQGPGQGAEGYT

v_call: TRBV7-2
j_call: TRBJ2-1
cdr3_aa: ASSPHRLRNEQF

v_call: TRBV13
j_call: TRBJ2-3
cdr3_aa: ASSLTRYRQDTQY

v_call: TRBV19
j_call: TRBJ1-1
cdr3_aa: ASIRTFQGTEAF

v_call: TRBV7-8
j_call: TRBJ2-2
cdr3_aa: ASSPWQNTGELF

v_call: TRBV4-1
j_call: TRBJ2-5
cdr3_aa: ASSQGVGRETQY

v_call: TRBV4-2
j_call: TRBJ2-5
cdr3_aa: ASSQGLAGDEETQY

v_call: TRBV11-2
j_call: TRBJ2-5
cdr3_aa: ASSLGTGRGQETQY

v_call: TRBV7-3
j_call: TRBJ2-2
cdr3_aa: ASSTGSGDTGELF

v_call: TRBV11-2
j_call: TRBJ2-3
cdr3_aa: ASSLGNGPGGDTQY

v_call: TRBV5-4
j_call: TRBJ2-7
cdr3_aa: ASSFDLGSGYEQY

v_call: TRBV6-4
j_call: TRBJ2-7
cdr3_aa: ASRTGTGTYEQY

v_call: TRBV5-1
j_call: TRBJ1-2
cdr3_aa: ASSSGDRAYGYT

v_call: TRBV30
j_call: TRBJ2-1
cdr3_aa: AWTRGAGGNEQF

v_call: TRBV30
j_call: TRBJ2-3
cdr3_aa: AWEAGTTDTQY

v_call: TRBV6-5
j_call: TRBJ2-2
cdr3_aa: ASSRLAGDTGELF

v_call: TRBV30
j_call: TRBJ1-5
cdr3_aa: ASDVQGQPQH

v_call: TRBV19
j_call: TRBJ1-3
cdr3_aa: ASRGLEVSSGNTIY

v_call: TRBV4-3
j_call: TRBJ2-6
cdr3_aa: ASSQESSNSGANVLT

v_call: TRBV7-9
j_call: TRBJ1-5
cdr3_aa: ASSPGAGSGQPQH

v_call: TRBV9
j_call: TRBJ2-3
cdr3_aa: ASSVTQDYGGTDTQY

v_call: TRBV7-3
j_call: TRBJ2-3
cdr3_aa: ASSQWTSGDTQY

v_call: TRBV7-2
j_call: TRBJ1-1
cdr3_aa: ASSLTGGRTEAF

v_call: TRBV2
j_call: TRBJ1-1
cdr3_aa: ASSGQGNTEAF

v_call: TRBV7-2
j_call: TRBJ2-2
cdr3_aa: ASSRQAGAGAPGELF

v_call: TRBV2
j_call: TRBJ2-6
cdr3_aa: ASSRGLSGANVLT

v_call: TRBV4-1
j_call: TRBJ2-4
cdr3_aa: ASSRLAGGPGNIQY

v_call: TRBV7-2
j_call: TRBJ2-5
cdr3_aa: ASSLVSQETQY

v_call: TRBV5-8
j_call: TRBJ1-2
cdr3_aa: ASRQGRVTRYT

v_call: TRBV18
j_call: TRBJ1-2
cdr3_aa: ASSLGQAGLYGYT

v_call: TRBV5-4
j_call: TRBJ2-3
cdr3_aa: ASSSQSLSGTDTQY

v_call: TRBV6-5
j_call: TRBJ2-3
cdr3_aa: ASRLAGTDTQY

v_call: TRBV29-1
j_call: TRBJ2-2
cdr3_aa: SVGDTERTGELF